The text below deals with one T cell receptor beta chain. The data were produced by immunoSEQ multiplex PCR, yet TCRdb's version contains in-frame clones alone and is incomplete. The sample lists approximately 230,000 clones, about 80% occurring once. This entry comes from a study of blood T cell repertoires in COVID-19. The germline V gene has CDR1 SGHKS and CDR2 YYEKEE (reference sequence). Trimming took off 2 bases at V and 10 bases at J, with 10 bases between the two ends. This CDR3 comprises 12 residues. The receptor comes from a middle-aged man who had recovered from COVID-19. The V and J genes are TRBV5-5 and TRBJ2-1, with D perhaps matching TRBD2 (5 bases). Sample: PBMCs or T cells enriched from blood (not recorded which). CDR3 sequence reads: CASSFNWREQFF. The CDR3 coding sequence is TGTGCCAGCAGCTTTAACTGGAGGGAGCAGTTCTTC.